Detailed here is one TCR beta chain. Its specificity is unknown. This CDR3 is 16 amino acids long. From germline, CDR1 is SGDLS and CDR2 YYNGEE. The V gene end was trimmed by 0 bases and the J gene end by 4 bases; junction bases not matched to a gene: 6. Repertoires were generated with immunoSEQ multiplex PCR, while TCRdb's copy carries only in-frame clones and drops some. The sample includes fewer than 85,000 clones, 70% to 80% seen only once; the top ten take roughly 5%. The sample is drawn from a study of cytotoxic CD8 clonotypes in ibrutinib-treated CLL. As for the study in general: The taking of response samples occurred after a median 12 months of treatment, with a range of 6 to 36.

Study results and limitations: Sample timing was unmatched between remission and later-progressing patients; lymph nodes unstudied.

The rearrangement joins TRBV9 to TRBJ2-2; 7 bases are shared with TRBD2. Here the sequenced sample was PBMCs, taken after 12 months of ibrutinib treatment. This TCR derives from a human donor with chronic lymphocytic leukemia. The CDR3 loop is CASSVEASGFTGELFF. DNA for the CDR3: TGTGCCAGCAGCGTAGAAGCTAGCGGTTTCACCGGGGAGCTGTTTTTT.